The clone carrying this T cell receptor (beta chain) was counted many times. The antigen is not known. One end of the junction does not line up with germline, which may come from a read error. These data originate in a study of T cells in Graves' hyperthyroidism and ophthalmopathy. CDR1 and CDR2 from the germline V gene are LGHDT and YNNKEL (reference sequence). This CDR3 is 15 amino acids long. Thyroid ultrasound, orbital computed tomography, clinical symptoms, and serum thyroxine and TRAb underpinned diagnoses. The authors took PBMCs from 9.5 to 10 ml fresh peripheral blood. Regarding the study as a whole: Most thyroid clonotypes expanded above 0.001 appeared in blood too.

Amplification targeted TCR beta CDR3 regions from RNA transcripts. The TCR CDR3 was amplified in a first-round RT-PCR using the HTBI primer set. TCRdb redid the calling of the multiplex PCR reads with MiXCR, one entry per CDR3 protein. Found here are some 320,000 distinct CDR3 sequences, roughly 13% of them singletons; the top ten hold approximately 35%. The sequencing input was blood. This chain links TRBV3-1 with TRBJ2-3; 7 bases fit TRBD1. The receptor comes from a middle-aged woman with Graves' ophthalmopathy. CDR3 in amino acids: CASNQGGSDTDTQYF. The CDR3 region has the DNA TGTGCCAGCAACCAAGGGGGCTCGGATACAGATACGCAGTATTTT.